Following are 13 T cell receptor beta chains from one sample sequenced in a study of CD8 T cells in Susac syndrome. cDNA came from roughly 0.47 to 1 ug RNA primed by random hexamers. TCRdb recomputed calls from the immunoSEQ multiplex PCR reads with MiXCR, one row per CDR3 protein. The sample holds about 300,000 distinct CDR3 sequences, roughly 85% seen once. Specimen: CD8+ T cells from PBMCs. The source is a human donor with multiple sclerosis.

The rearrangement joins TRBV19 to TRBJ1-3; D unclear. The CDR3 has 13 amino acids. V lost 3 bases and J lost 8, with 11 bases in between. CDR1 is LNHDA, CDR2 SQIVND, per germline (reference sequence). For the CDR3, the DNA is TGTGCCAGTAGTATCGTCTCCCTGGACACCATATATTTT. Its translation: CASSIVSLDTIYF.

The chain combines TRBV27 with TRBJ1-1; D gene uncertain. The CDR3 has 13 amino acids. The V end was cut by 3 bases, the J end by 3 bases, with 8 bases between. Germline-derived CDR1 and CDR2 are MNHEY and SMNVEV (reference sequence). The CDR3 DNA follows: TGTGCCAGCAGTTTGCAGTCGGACACTGAAGCTTTCTTT. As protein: CASSLQSDTEAFF.

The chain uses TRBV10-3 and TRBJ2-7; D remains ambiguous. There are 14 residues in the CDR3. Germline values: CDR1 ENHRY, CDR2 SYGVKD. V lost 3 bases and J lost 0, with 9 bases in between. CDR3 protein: CAISDMGSSYEQYF. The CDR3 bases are TGTGCCATCAGTGATATGGGGTCCTCCTACGAGCAGTACTTC.

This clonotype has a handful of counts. The CDR3 sequence is CASSLGVLAGGPETQYF. CDR3 sequence (DNA): TGTGCCAGCAGCTTAGGGGTACTAGCGGGAGGGCCGGAGACCCAGTACTTC. The chain joins TRBV11-2 to TRBJ2-5, with 13 positions matching TRBD2. V was clipped by 1 base and J by 5 bases; unmatched bases: 7. Germline lookup yields CDR1 SGHAT and CDR2 FQNNGV. The CDR3 runs 17 residues.

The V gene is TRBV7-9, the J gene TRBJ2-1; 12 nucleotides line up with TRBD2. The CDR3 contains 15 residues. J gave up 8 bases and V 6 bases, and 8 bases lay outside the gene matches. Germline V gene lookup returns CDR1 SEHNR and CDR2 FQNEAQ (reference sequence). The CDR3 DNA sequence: TGTGCCAGCAGTCTAGCGGGAGGGTCTGGCGATGAGCAGTTCTTC. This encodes CASSLAGGSGDEQFF.

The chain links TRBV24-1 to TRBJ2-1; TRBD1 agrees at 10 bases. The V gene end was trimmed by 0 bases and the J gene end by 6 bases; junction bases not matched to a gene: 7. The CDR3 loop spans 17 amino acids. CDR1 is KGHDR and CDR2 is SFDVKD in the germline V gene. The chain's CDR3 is CATSDLLTGGGSNEQFF. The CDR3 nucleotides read TGTGCCACCAGTGATTTGCTGACAGGGGGCGGGAGCAATGAGCAGTTCTTC.

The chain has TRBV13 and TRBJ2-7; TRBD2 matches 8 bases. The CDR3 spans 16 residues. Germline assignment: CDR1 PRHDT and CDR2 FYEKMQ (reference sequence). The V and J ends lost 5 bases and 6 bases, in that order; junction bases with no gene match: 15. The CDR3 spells CASSPSNPSGRLEQYF. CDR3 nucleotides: TGTGCCAGCAGCCCATCCAACCCTAGCGGGCGACTCGAGCAGTACTTC. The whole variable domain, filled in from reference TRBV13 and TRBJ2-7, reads AAGVIQSPRHLIKEKRETATLKCYPIPRHDTVYWYQQGPGQDPQFLISFYEKMQSDKGSIPDRFSAQQFSDYHSELNMSSLELGDSALYFCASSPSNPSGRLEQYFGPGTRLTVT.

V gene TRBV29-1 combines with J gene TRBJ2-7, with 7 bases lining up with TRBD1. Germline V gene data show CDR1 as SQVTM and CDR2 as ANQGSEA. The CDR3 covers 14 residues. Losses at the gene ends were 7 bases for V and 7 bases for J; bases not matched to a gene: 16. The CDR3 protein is CSAAAIQGSGEQYF. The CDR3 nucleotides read TGCAGCGCAGCCGCGATACAGGGGTCGGGAGAGCAGTACTTC.

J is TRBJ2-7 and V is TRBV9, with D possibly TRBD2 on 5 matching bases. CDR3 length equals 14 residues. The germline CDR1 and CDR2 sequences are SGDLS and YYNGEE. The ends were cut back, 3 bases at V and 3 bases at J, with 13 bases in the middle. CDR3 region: CASSEGAAYYEQYF. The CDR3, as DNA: TGTGCCAGCAGCGAGGGAGCAGCGTACTACGAGCAGTACTTC.

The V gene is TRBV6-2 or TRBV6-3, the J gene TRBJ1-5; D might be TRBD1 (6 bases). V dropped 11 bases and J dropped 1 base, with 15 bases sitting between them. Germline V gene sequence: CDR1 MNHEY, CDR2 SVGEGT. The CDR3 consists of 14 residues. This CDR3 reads CACWTVKSNQPQHF. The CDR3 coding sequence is TGTGCCTGCTGGACAGTAAAGAGCAATCAGCCCCAGCATTTT.

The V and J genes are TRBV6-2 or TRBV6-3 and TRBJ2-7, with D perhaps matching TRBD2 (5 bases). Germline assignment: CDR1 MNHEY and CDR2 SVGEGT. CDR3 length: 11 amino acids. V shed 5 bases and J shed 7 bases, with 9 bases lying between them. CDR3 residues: CASSHGGEQYF. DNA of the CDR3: TGTGCCAGCAGTCACGGCGGGGAGCAGTACTTC.

In DNA form, the CDR3 reads TGTGCCAGTAGTATGGTGCGGTTAGATCAGCCCCAGCATTTT. Its translation is CASSMVRLDQPQHF. V is TRBV19 and J is TRBJ1-5; D gene uncertain. The germline gives CDR1 LNHDA, CDR2 SQIVND (reference sequence). Trimming pared 3 bases from V and 5 bases from J, leaving 11 bases between. This CDR3 region has 14 residues.

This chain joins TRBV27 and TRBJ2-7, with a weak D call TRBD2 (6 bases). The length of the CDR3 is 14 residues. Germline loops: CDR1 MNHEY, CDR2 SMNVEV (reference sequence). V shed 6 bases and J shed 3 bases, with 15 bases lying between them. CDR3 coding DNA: TGTGCCAGCAGGCCGATAGCGGCTAGCTACGAGCAGTACTTC. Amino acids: CASRPIAASYEQYF.